Below are 2 T cell receptor beta chains sequenced from a single sample in a study of T cell responses to AZD1222 COVID-19 vaccine. Measured with immunoSEQ multiplex PCR; TCRdb has only the in-frame clones, and not every one. Of 150,000 or so clones in the sample, 90% to 95% were seen once. Sequenced here: peripheral blood, sampled 28 days after the second AZD1222 dose. The receptors stem from an adult who received the AZD1222 COVID-19 vaccine.

V usage is TRBV4-1 and J usage is TRBJ1-2; D is unresolved. The CDR3 covers 14 residues. Germline CDR1 MGHRA, CDR2 YSYEKL. Between the trimmed V and J ends, which lost 0 bases and 7 bases, there was a span of 12 bases. The DNA for the CDR3 is TGCGCCAGCAGCCAAGAATGGGATTCCTCTGGCTACACCTTC. Protein product: CASSQEWDSSGYTF.

The chain combines TRBV10-1 with TRBJ2-7; 11 bases align to TRBD2. From germline, CDR1 is WNHNN and CDR2 SYGVQD (reference sequence). V was pared by 5 bases and J by 1 base, with 4 bases of the junction left unmatched. This CDR3 is 15 amino acids long. CDR3 in amino acids: CASSPTSGGSYEQYF. In nucleotides, the CDR3 is TGCGCCAGCAGTCCCACTAGCGGGGGATCCTACGAGCAGTACTTC.